The 22 T cell receptor beta chains below were found in one sample sequenced in a study of blood T cell repertoires in COVID-19 (dated by TCRdb to 2020 to 2021). The library was built by means of the immunoSEQ multiplex PCR assay. The immuneACCESS repertoire file appears here via TCRdb, limited to in-frame rearrangements. These files lack a portion of the clones; in checked studies, under half of the deficit traces to unresolved V genes, and the cause of the others is not known. The sample table holds over 75,000 clones, of which roughly 90% were seen once. The top ten constitute approximately 1.6% of the sample. Sequencing input: peripheral blood. Receptors were obtained from a human donor with active COVID-19. The donor label of this sample is uncertain.

V gene TRBV6-2 or TRBV6-3 combines with J gene TRBJ1-5, with no clear D. V was trimmed by 4 bases and J by 4 bases, leaving 8 bases between them. The CDR3 consists of 13 residues. Germline V lookup: CDR1 MNHEY, CDR2 SVGEGT. The CDR3 loop reads CASSSEQNQPQHF. The CDR3 nucleotides are TGTGCCAGCAGTTCGGAACAGAATCAGCCCCAGCATTTT.

The rearrangement uses TRBV7-9 and TRBJ1-1; no definite D call. The V end lost 0 bases, the J end lost 2 bases, and 7 bases lay between the germline ends. The CDR3 covers 14 residues. Germline values: CDR1 SEHNR, CDR2 FQNEAQ (reference sequence). The CDR3 DNA reads TGTGCCAGCAGCTTAGCGCAGAAAAACACTGAAGCTTTCTTT. This sequence encodes CASSLAQKNTEAFF.

This clone was detected once. The chain is built from TRBV19 and TRBJ2-7, with a tentative D call TRBD1 (6 bases). The CDR3 sequence is 12 residues long. Germline lookup yields CDR1 LNHDA and CDR2 SQIVND (reference sequence). V shed 3 bases and J shed 9 bases, with 12 bases lying between them. CDR3 protein: CASSMIQGWQYF. In DNA, the CDR3 is TGTGCCAGTAGTATGATACAGGGTTGGCAGTACTTC. The full variable domain, with the rest looked up from reference TRBV19 and TRBJ2-7, is DGGITQSPKYLFRKEGQNVTLSCEQNLNHDAMYWYRQDPGQGLRLIYYSQIVNDFQKGDIAEGYSVSREKKESFPLTVTSAQKNPTAFYLCASSMIQGWQYFGPGTRLTVT.

The V and J genes are TRBV2 and TRBJ2-5; D gene unclear. Germline V gene lookup returns CDR1 SNHLY and CDR2 FYNNEI. The CDR3 spans 12 residues. Deletions cut 4 bases from V and 5 bases from J, with 8 bases between. CDR3 amino acids: CASSVTGETQYF. In DNA form, the CDR3 reads TGTGCCAGCAGTGTAACGGGTGAGACCCAGTACTTC. The variable domain in full, completed from reference TRBV2 and TRBJ2-5, reads EPEVTQTPSHQVTQMGQEVILRCVPISNHLYFYWYRQILGQKVEFLVSFYNNEISEKSEIFDDQFSVERPDGSNFTLKIRSTKLEDSAMYFCASSVTGETQYFGPGTRLLVL.

V is TRBV9 and J is TRBJ1-2; D not resolved. The CDR3 totals 15 residues. Germline V gene data show CDR1 as SGDLS and CDR2 as YYNGEE. V was cut by 2 bases and J by 3 bases, with 14 bases left in between. This chain's CDR3 is CASSVGAEGHYGYTF. The CDR3 DNA follows: TGTGCCAGCAGCGTGGGAGCGGAGGGCCACTATGGCTACACCTTC.

A remark on this clone: Other DNA sequences of this sample code for an identical CDR3. The chain is built from TRBV6-5 and TRBJ1-1; the match to TRBD1 covers 8 bases. The germline V gene has CDR1 MNHEY and CDR2 SVGAGI. Germline trimming cut 2 bases from V and 2 bases from J; bases unmatched to any gene: 1. There are 14 residues in the CDR3. Here the CDR3 reads CASSYDRGNTEAFF. CDR3 nucleotide sequence: TGTGCCAGCAGTTACGACAGGGGCAACACTGAAGCTTTCTTT.

This rearrangement joins TRBV2 to TRBJ1-6; 7 nucleotides match TRBD1. V trimming: 4 bases; J trimming: 1 base; junction bases outside the gene matches: 1. CDR3 size: 15 residues. Looked up from germline, CDR1 is SNHLY and CDR2 is FYNNEI. In DNA form, the CDR3 reads TGTGCCAGCAGTGCGGGACAGTCCTATAATTCACCCCTCCACTTT. Amino acids: CASSAGQSYNSPLHF.

V gene TRBV13 combines with J gene TRBJ2-7; perhaps TRBD1 as D (6 bases). Germline assignment: CDR1 PRHDT and CDR2 FYEKMQ (reference sequence). Trimming removed 5 bases at V and 2 bases at J, with 25 bases between. This CDR3 is built from 18 residues. DNA of the CDR3: TGTGCCAGCAGCCCCCCACCCACCGGACAGAATCATCCCTACGAGCAGTACTTC. Residues: CASSPPPTGQNHPYEQYF.

The J gene is TRBJ1-2, the V gene TRBV5-6; TRBD1 might be the D (5 bases). This CDR3 comprises 13 residues. The V gene lost 1 base and the J gene lost 4 bases, with 8 bases spanning the gap. Germline CDR1 is SGHDT and CDR2 is YYEEEE. The CDR3, as DNA: TGTGCCAGCAGCTTGAGCAGGGTCTATGGCTACACCTTC. Amino acid sequence: CASSLSRVYGYTF.

This chain connects TRBV10-3 to TRBJ1-6; D ambiguous. This CDR3 region has 13 residues. Germline V CDR1 and CDR2: ENHRY, SYGVKD. Trimming took off 2 bases at V and 7 bases at J, with 6 bases between the two ends. The CDR3 nucleotides are TGTGCCATCAGTGAGACCCAGAATTCACCCCTCCACTTT. Its protein is CAISETQNSPLHF.

This clone appeared once. V usage is TRBV6-2 or TRBV6-3 and J usage is TRBJ1-2; unclear D gene. The CDR3 consists of 15 residues. Trimming pared 0 bases from V and 8 bases from J, leaving 16 bases between. Germline V gives CDR1 MNHEY, CDR2 SVGEGT. This CDR3 is CASSYSGRREGGYTF. The CDR3 DNA reads as TGTGCCAGCAGTTACTCTGGCCGGAGGGAGGGAGGCTACACCTTC.

CDR3 DNA sequence: TGCAGCGTTAGACAGGGTGTCTACGAGCAGTACTTC. This encodes CSVRQGVYEQYF. This chain uses TRBV29-1 with TRBJ2-7; 7 positions agree with TRBD1. This CDR3 comprises 12 residues. The V and J ends lost 5 bases and 3 bases, in that order; junction bases with no gene match: 4. Germline CDR1 SQVTM, CDR2 ANQGSEA.

This clone was counted only a few times. The gene calls are TRBV16 and TRBJ2-1; D is perhaps TRBD2 (7 bases). The CDR3 has 15 amino acids. V was clipped by 2 bases and J by 9 bases, with 17 bases between them. The V gene's germline CDR1 is KGHSY and CDR2 FQNENV. CDR3 amino acids: CASSQDGGAFPEQFF. Written as DNA, the CDR3 is TGTGCCAGCAGCCAAGATGGGGGGGCTTTTCCTGAGCAGTTCTTC.

J is TRBJ1-1 and V is TRBV6-5; 9 bases map to TRBD1. With 6 bases clipped from V and 2 bases from J, the junction kept 7 bases outside the gene matches. Germline V gene sequence: CDR1 MNHEY, CDR2 SVGAGI. The CDR3 contains 15 residues. CDR3 loop: CASSLQGAINTEAFF. The CDR3, as DNA: TGTGCCAGCAGCTTACAGGGGGCGATTAACACTGAAGCTTTCTTT.

The chain links TRBV7-2 to TRBJ1-4; 8 bases line up with TRBD1. The trim removed 4 bases at V and 4 bases at J, leaving 2 bases unmatched. The CDR3 contains 14 residues. Germline-derived CDR1 and CDR2 are SGHTA and FQGNSA. This chain's CDR3 is CASSWTGINEKLFF. CDR3 bases: TGTGCCAGCAGCTGGACAGGGATTAATGAAAAACTGTTTTTT.

The chain joins TRBV9 to TRBJ2-3; D is possibly TRBD2 (5 bases). With 3 bases removed from V and 4 bases from J, the gap between germline ends came to 15 bases. This CDR3 contains 15 residues. In germline, CDR1 is SGDLS, CDR2 YYNGEE. In DNA, the CDR3 is TGTGCCAGCAGCGCCCTTCCGGGGTTGGCAGATACGCAGTATTTT. Protein sequence: CASSALPGLADTQYF.

J is TRBJ1-3 and V is TRBV13, with 11 bases aligning to TRBD1. J gave up 0 bases and V 4 bases, and 2 bases lay outside the gene matches. Per the germline V gene, CDR1 is PRHDT and CDR2 is FYEKMQ (reference sequence). This CDR3 is 16 amino acids long. DNA of the CDR3: TGTGCCAGCAGCTGGGGACAGGGGGGCTCTGGAAACACCATATATTTT. Translation gives CASSWGQGGSGNTIYF.

This sequence joins TRBV7-2 and TRBJ2-5; 7 bases line up with TRBD2. This CDR3 is 16 amino acids long. The V gene end was trimmed by 5 bases and the J gene end by 1 base; junction bases not matched to a gene: 10. CDR1 is SGHTA, CDR2 FQGNSA, per germline. The CDR3 reads CASSLLGGGTQETQYF. The DNA for the CDR3 is TGTGCCAGCAGCCTTCTTGGCGGGGGTACCCAAGAGACCCAGTACTTC.

V gene TRBV6-4 combines with J gene TRBJ2-3, with D maybe TRBD1 (5 bases). Per germline, CDR1 MRHNA and CDR2 SNTAGT. Trimming took off 5 bases at V and 0 bases at J, with 9 bases between the two ends. The length of the CDR3 is 14 residues. The CDR3 spells CASSPRGSTDTQYF. CDR3 sequence (DNA): TGTGCCAGCAGTCCTAGGGGTAGCACAGATACGCAGTATTTT.

This chain joins TRBV19 and TRBJ1-1, with unresolved D. This CDR3 comprises 13 residues. With 7 bases removed from V and 1 base from J, the gap between germline ends came to 10 bases. Germline values: CDR1 LNHDA, CDR2 SQIVND (reference sequence). The CDR3 reads CASKFAGNTEAFF. CDR3 DNA: TGTGCCAGTAAATTCGCCGGGAACACTGAAGCTTTCTTT. Together with reference TRBV19 and TRBJ1-1, the CDR3 gives the full variable domain: DGGITQSPKYLFRKEGQNVTLSCEQNLNHDAMYWYRQDPGQGLRLIYYSQIVNDFQKGDIAEGYSVSREKKESFPLTVTSAQKNPTAFYLCASKFAGNTEAFFGQGTRLTVV.

This chain joins TRBV7-3 and TRBJ2-1; 10 positions agree with TRBD2. Germline assignment: CDR1 SGHTA and CDR2 FQGTGA. The V segment lost 2 bases and the J segment 7 bases; nucleotides outside the gene matches: 8. This CDR3 is built from 16 residues. In DNA form, the CDR3 reads TGTGCCAGCAGCTTAGGTCTAGGACTAGCGGAAAATGAGCAGTTCTTC. Residues: CASSLGLGLAENEQFF. Together with reference TRBV7-3 and TRBJ2-1, the CDR3 gives the full variable domain: GAGVSQTPSNKVTEKGKYVELRCDPISGHTALYWYRQSLGQGPEFLIYFQGTGAADDSGLPNDRFFAVRPEGSVSTLKIQRTERGDSAVYLCASSLGLGLAENEQFFGPGTRLTVL.

The chain has TRBV2 and TRBJ1-1; no clear D gene. This CDR3 region has 13 residues. V was trimmed by 4 bases and J by 8 bases, leaving 14 bases between them. Germline V gene sequence: CDR1 SNHLY, CDR2 FYNNEI. The CDR3 DNA reads as TGTGCCAGCAGTGGTCTTGGAGCGCAGGAAGCTTTCTTT. This translates into CASSGLGAQEAFF.